A selection of T cell receptor beta chains follows, all from one sample in a study of blood T cells in healthy people across ages. TCRdb passed the 5' RACE reads through MiXCR, listing each CDR3 protein once. The data contain more than 1,000,000 distinct CDR3 sequences, about 23% of them singletons. This sample also belongs to another study, concerning T cells of mothers and their children.

The material sequenced was blood. The receptors come from a girl aged 2-10 years in good health. Both conserved end residues are part of each CDR3. A D gene is named only where the DNA matches it firmly. Expanded clones get a size class; other rows say once, few or many, or leave the size out.

J,V,size,D,DNA,CDR3
TRBJ2-1,TRBV29-1,few,NA,TGCAGCGTTGTCGGGATCCTTAATGGTGAGCAGTTCTTC,CSVVGILNGEQFF
TRBJ1-2,TRBV10-3,NA,NA,TGTGCCATCTTCGAGGATCAACGGGGCTATGGCTACACCTTC,CAIFEDQRGYGYTF
TRBJ1-2,TRBV4-2,NA,NA,TGTGCCAGCAGCCAAGGCTTGTTTGGCTACACCTTC,CASSQGLFGYTF
TRBJ2-5,TRBV12-3/TRBV12-4,few,NA,TGTGCCAGCAGTTTACGGGGGGACAGCCGGGAGACCCAGTACTTC,CASSLRGDSRETQYF
TRBJ2-7,TRBV11-2,few,TRBD1,TGTGCCAGCAGCTTAGTTGGGACAGGGGAGCAGTACTTC,CASSLVGTGEQYF
TRBJ2-4,TRBV29-1,few,NA,TGCAGCGTTGAACTTTCTGTCAAAAACATTCAGTACTTC,CSVELSVKNIQYF
TRBJ2-1,TRBV6-2/TRBV6-3,few,TRBD1,TGTGCCAGCAGAAAACCGGGACAGGGCCATGAGCAGTTCTTC,CASRKPGQGHEQFF
TRBJ2-5,TRBV10-3,NA,TRBD1,TGTGCCATCAGTGAGTCCCTGACAGGGTCCAAAGAGACCCAGTACTTC,CAISESLTGSKETQYF
TRBJ2-5,TRBV15,few,NA,TGTGCCACCAGCAGAGCCATTGGGACACTAATAAAAGAGACCCAGTACTTC,CATSRAIGTLIKETQYF
TRBJ1-4,TRBV27,NA,NA,TGTGCCAGCGGCGACATTGCGGCACTGTTTTTT,CASGDIAALFF
TRBJ2-7,TRBV24-1,few,TRBD1,TGTGCCACCAGTGACCCTAGAAGGACAGGGGACGAGCAGTACTTC,CATSDPRRTGDEQYF
TRBJ1-2,TRBV7-2,NA,NA,TGTGCCGGCAGCTTTTCGGAGAAGGGGGGCTACACCTTC,CAGSFSEKGGYTF
TRBJ2-3,TRBV7-2,few,NA,TGTGCCTGCAGCTTAGATTTTGGTTCTGGGCGTACGCAGTATTTT,CACSLDFGSGRTQYF
TRBJ2-3,TRBV28,NA,TRBD2,TGTGCCAGCAGGGTACTAGCGGGAGGCCAGAGCACAGATACGCAGTATTTT,CASRVLAGGQSTDTQYF
TRBJ1-1,TRBV5-5,NA,NA,TGTGCCAGCAGCATCGGACAGAACGGTGAAGCTTTCTTT,CASSIGQNGEAFF
TRBJ1-1,TRBV7-2,few,TRBD1,TGTGCCAGCAGCTTAGACAGGGGTGTCCCTGAAGCTTTCTTT,CASSLDRGVPEAFF
TRBJ2-1,TRBV20-1,NA,TRBD2,TGCAGTGCCCCCTTAGCGGGAGAAGTCTACAATGAGCAGTTCTTC,CSAPLAGEVYNEQFF
TRBJ2-1,TRBV4-1,few,NA,TGCGCCAGCAGCCAAGTTTTCGGTAATGAGCAGTTCTTC,CASSQVFGNEQFF
TRBJ1-1,TRBV5-6,NA,NA,TGTGCCAGCAGCCATGTAGACAGGTCTAACACTGAAGCTTTCTTT,CASSHVDRSNTEAFF
TRBJ2-1,TRBV19,few,NA,TGTGCCAGTAGTAGAAACCGCTCCTACAATGAGCAGTTCTTC,CASSRNRSYNEQFF
TRBJ2-7,TRBV6-2/TRBV6-3,many,NA,TGTGCCAGCAGTCGAAACTACGAGCAGTACTTC,CASSRNYEQYF
TRBJ2-5,TRBV7-9,few,NA,TGTGCCAGCAGCACTCCAGGGCCAGCGGAGACCCAGTACTTC,CASSTPGPAETQYF
TRBJ1-2,TRBV6-2/TRBV6-3,NA,NA,TGTGCCAGCAGCCATCCCGACAGCGCGCACTACACCTTC,CASSHPDSAHYTF
TRBJ1-1,TRBV24-1,few,TRBD1,TGTGCCACCAGTGACCGACAGGGCCGACTAGCTTTCTTT,CATSDRQGRLAFF
TRBJ2-2,TRBV28,few,NA,TGTGCCAGCAGTCGCAGGGGGGAGCTGTTTTTT,CASSRRGELFF
TRBJ2-7,TRBV2,few,TRBD2,TGTGCCAGTCGGACTAGCGGGAGTCCCTACGAGCAGTACTTC,CASRTSGSPYEQYF
TRBJ2-7,TRBV7-2,NA,TRBD1,TGTGCCAGCAGCTTAGTCCCAGGACAGGGGGCTAGCGAGCAGTACTTC,CASSLVPGQGASEQYF
TRBJ2-1,TRBV29-1,NA,NA,TGCAGCATGACCGGGACCGGGCTATACAATGAGCAGTTCTTC,CSMTGTGLYNEQFF
TRBJ2-4,TRBV4-1,few,NA,TGCGCCAGCAGCAACTTCTCCAAAAACATTCAGTACTTC,CASSNFSKNIQYF
TRBJ2-3,TRBV7-8,NA,TRBD1,TGTGCCAGCAGCTCCCTAACAGGGGGCGGCCCCGAAGATACGCAGTATTTT,CASSSLTGGGPEDTQYF
TRBJ2-3,TRBV20-1,NA,NA,TGCAGTGCTAGAGTTTCTAGGGGAGATACGCAGTATTTT,CSARVSRGDTQYF
TRBJ2-1,TRBV7-9,NA,NA,TGTGCCAGCAGGGCCGTGGGGGGTAGCGGCTACAATGAGCAGTTCTTC,CASRAVGGSGYNEQFF
TRBJ2-1,TRBV10-1,NA,TRBD2,TGCGCCAGCAGTGAGTATGGAGCGGGGTACAATGAGCAGTTCTTC,CASSEYGAGYNEQFF
TRBJ2-7,TRBV7-2,NA,NA,TGTGCCAGCAGCTTAGCGCATGGCCGCACCTACGAGCAGTACTTC,CASSLAHGRTYEQYF
TRBJ2-5,TRBV7-9,NA,TRBD1,TGTGCCAGCAGCTCCGACAGGGTGGACCAGTACTTC,CASSSDRVDQYF
TRBJ2-5,TRBV11-2,few,NA,TGTGCTAGCAGCTTGGGGGAAAATGGGCAGTACTTC,CASSLGENGQYF
TRBJ2-7,TRBV4-3,many,NA,TGCGCCAGCAGCCAAGACCATCCAGGAGGGGAGCAGTACTTC,CASSQDHPGGEQYF
TRBJ2-7,TRBV12-3/TRBV12-4,many,NA,TGTGCCAGCAGCTTGCTTGGGAACGAGCAGTACTTC,CASSLLGNEQYF
TRBJ1-2,TRBV20-1,few,NA,TGCAGTGCTAGGTTTTTGACGGGACCTCAAGGGGGCTACACCTTC,CSARFLTGPQGGYTF
TRBJ1-2,TRBV25-1,NA,TRBD1,TGTGCCAGCAGGTCCGGGACAGATGGCTACACCTTC,CASRSGTDGYTF
TRBJ2-1,TRBV28,NA,NA,TGTGCCAGCAGTTTAAGCCAAGGCGCCATCCCCTACAATGAACAGTTCTTC,CASSLSQGAIPYNEQFF
TRBJ2-1,TRBV20-1,few,NA,TGCAGTGCTAGGACCCGAGAATATGAGCAGTTCTTC,CSARTREYEQFF
TRBJ2-1,TRBV29-1,NA,TRBD2,TGCAGCGTTGAAGGGGGCCTAGCGGGAGGATTGGATGAGCAGTTCTTC,CSVEGGLAGGLDEQFF
TRBJ1-2,TRBV7-2,few,NA,TGTGCCAGCAGCTTATCACGGGACACGGGTGACTATGGCTACACCTTC,CASSLSRDTGDYGYTF
TRBJ2-7,TRBV20-1,NA,TRBD2,TGCAGTGCCTCCGAAAGTAGCGGGAGAGCCTACGAGCAGTACTTC,CSASESSGRAYEQYF
TRBJ2-1,TRBV20-1,NA,TRBD2,TGCAGTGCTCAAGCCGGGACTAGCGGAATCAATGAGCAGTTCTTC,CSAQAGTSGINEQFF
TRBJ2-5,TRBV27,few,NA,TGTGCCAGCAGTCCCCCTCTAGGGGCCAGGGGACTGGAGACCCAGTACTTC,CASSPPLGARGLETQYF
TRBJ2-7,TRBV7-6,NA,NA,TGTGCCAGCAGCTTAGAGGCTAGAGGGAGCCACGAGCAGTACTTC,CASSLEARGSHEQYF
TRBJ2-7,TRBV6-5,NA,TRBD2,TGTGCCAGCAGTTACGGGGTGAGGCTAGCGGGGAGGGGCTACGAGCAGTACTTC,CASSYGVRLAGRGYEQYF
TRBJ1-5,TRBV5-6,NA,TRBD1,TGTGCCAGCAGGAACGATCGGGACAGGGGACAGGATGTAAGCAATCAGCCCCAGCATTTT,CASRNDRDRGQDVSNQPQHF
TRBJ1-4,TRBV6-6,NA,NA,TGTGCCAGCAGCGTGGGAACTAATGAAAAACTGTTTTTT,CASSVGTNEKLFF
TRBJ2-5,TRBV29-1,NA,TRBD2,TGCAGCGTTGCCCTAAGACTAGCGGGAGGGGAGACCCAGTACTTC,CSVALRLAGGETQYF
TRBJ2-1,TRBV4-3,NA,NA,TGCGCCAGCAGCCAAGAGGGGGTCCCTTACAATGAGCAGTTCTTC,CASSQEGVPYNEQFF